This T cell receptor (beta chain) was captured by sequencing in a study of blood T cell repertoires in COVID-19. Study-level information: In each case, the material was cDNA or gDNA derived from T cells, B-cell-depleted T cells, or PBMCs.

The authors' processing: Reference gene primer amplification yielded estimated nucleated cell counts. The data were produced by immunoSEQ multiplex PCR, yet TCRdb's version contains in-frame clones alone and is incomplete. V, J and clone size derive from that table, while D and trimming were established from the DNA sequence. The table includes 200,000 to 300,000 clones, about 86% detected once. The sequence came from a young man with active or convalescent COVID-19. Sequenced: peripheral blood.

CDR3 nucleotide sequence: TGTGCCAGCAGGGGGACAGGCGGCGTGGATACGCAGTATTTT. This encodes CASRGTGGVDTQYF. This rearrangement joins TRBV6-5 to TRBJ2-3, with 8 bases that match TRBD1. After removal of 6 bases from V and 6 bases from J, the junction contained 8 bases not matched to a gene. This CDR3 contains 14 residues. The V gene's germline CDR1 is MNHEY and CDR2 SVGAGI.